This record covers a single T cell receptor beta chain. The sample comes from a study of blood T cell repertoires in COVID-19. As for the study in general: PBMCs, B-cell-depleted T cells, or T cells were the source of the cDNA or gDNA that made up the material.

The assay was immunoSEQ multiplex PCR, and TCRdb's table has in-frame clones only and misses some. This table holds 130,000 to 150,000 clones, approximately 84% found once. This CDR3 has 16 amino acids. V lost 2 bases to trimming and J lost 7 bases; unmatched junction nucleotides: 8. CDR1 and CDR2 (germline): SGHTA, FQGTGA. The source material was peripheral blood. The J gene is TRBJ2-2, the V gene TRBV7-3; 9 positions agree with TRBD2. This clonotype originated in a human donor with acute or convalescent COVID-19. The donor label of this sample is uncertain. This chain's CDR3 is CASSLLAGGPVGELFF. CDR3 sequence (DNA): TGTGCCAGCAGCTTACTCGCGGGAGGGCCTGTCGGGGAGCTGTTTTTT.